A selection of T cell receptor beta chains follows, all from one sample in a study of blood T cells in healthy people across ages. One entry per CDR3 protein results from TCRdb running MiXCR on the 5' RACE reads. The table lists roughly 1,700,000 distinct CDR3 sequences, about 28% of them singletons, with about 7.7% in the top ten. Input material: blood. The receptors shown here come from a woman aged 30 to 39 in good health. The CDR3 runs from the conserved cysteine through the conserved F or W. A D gene is named only where the DNA matches it firmly. Not all rows give a size; the values are once, few, many and, for expanded clones, a class.

j_gene	abundance	v_gene	d_gene	CDR3aa	CDR3nt
TRBJ2-1	many	TRBV12-3/TRBV12-4	-	CASSLGVRANEQFF	TGTGCCAGCAGTTTAGGGGTGAGGGCCAATGAGCAGTTCTTC
TRBJ1-2	many	TRBV7-2	-	CASSLGQGIAYTF	TGTGCCAGCAGCTTAGGGCAGGGAATTGCCTACACCTTC
TRBJ2-5	-	TRBV7-2	TRBD1	CASSLAGGHQEAQYF	TGTGCCAGCAGCTTAGCAGGGGGCCACCAAGAGGCCCAGTACTTC
TRBJ2-1	-	TRBV7-2	TRBD2	CASSLKRGGSEQFF	TGTGCCAGCAGCTTAAAGCGGGGGGGTAGTGAGCAGTTCTTC
TRBJ1-6	few	TRBV15	-	CATSRDGGFYNSPLHF	TGTGCCACCAGCAGAGACGGGGGATTCTATAATTCACCCCTCCACTTT
TRBJ1-1	few	TRBV7-2	-	CASSFSGTPGANTEAFF	TGTGCCAGCAGCTTTTCCGGGACTCCGGGGGCGAACACTGAAGCTTTCTTT
TRBJ1-2	few	TRBV5-6	TRBD1	CASSLWDRDNYGYTF	TGTGCCAGCAGCCTTTGGGACAGGGACAACTATGGCTACACCTTC
TRBJ2-7	-	TRBV11-2	-	CASSSSTRWEQYF	TGTGCCAGCAGCTCCAGCACGAGGTGGGAGCAGTACTTC
TRBJ2-3	-	TRBV7-9	TRBD2	CASNSGLAGGPRYF	TGTGCCAGCAACTCGGGACTAGCGGGGGGGCCTAGGTATTTT
TRBJ1-1	-	TRBV4-1	-	CASSHLIAGPDTEAFF	TGCGCCAGCAGCCATTTAATTGCGGGGCCTGACACTGAAGCTTTCTTT
TRBJ1-4	few	TRBV12-3/TRBV12-4	-	CASSPRATSAEKLFF	TGTGCCAGCAGTCCCCGAGCGACATCCGCGGAAAAACTGTTTTTT
TRBJ1-1	-	TRBV20-1	-	CSARASTAGETEAFF	TGCAGTGCTAGAGCTTCGACAGCAGGGGAGACTGAAGCTTTCTTT
TRBJ2-7	many	TRBV20-1	-	CSARDQGSSYEQYF	TGCAGTGCTAGAGATCAGGGTTCCTCCTACGAGCAGTACTTC
TRBJ1-2	-	TRBV10-3	-	CAISESINYGYTF	TGTGCCATTAGTGAGTCGATTAACTATGGCTACACCTTC
TRBJ2-4	-	TRBV4-2	TRBD1	CASAPGQLNIQYF	TGTGCCAGCGCACCGGGACAGTTAAACATTCAGTACTTC
TRBJ2-1	-	TRBV7-2	TRBD2	CASSLSASGAANEQFF	TGTGCCAGCAGCTTAAGTGCTAGCGGGGCGGCCAATGAGCAGTTCTTC
TRBJ1-2	few	TRBV27	-	CASSQTPGSNYGYTF	TGTGCCAGCAGCCAGACGCCAGGGTCCAACTATGGCTACACCTTC
TRBJ2-1	few	TRBV25-1	-	CASGGPTDTSYNEQFF	TGTGCCAGCGGCGGGCCGACAGATACTTCCTACAATGAGCAGTTCTTC
TRBJ2-7	many	TRBV12-3/TRBV12-4	TRBD1	CASSLEQGRTSYEQYF	TGTGCCAGCAGTTTAGAACAGGGGAGAACCTCCTACGAGCAGTACTTC
TRBJ2-5	-	TRBV10-3	TRBD2	CAISGPGLASETQYF	TGTGCCATCAGTGGGCCGGGACTAGCATCTGAGACCCAGTACTTC
TRBJ2-2	-	TRBV28	-	CASSLAGARTGELFF	TGTGCCAGCAGTTTAGCAGGGGCGCGCACCGGGGAGCTGTTTTTT
TRBJ1-2	-	TRBV10-3	-	CAISGNRDNLYGYTF	TGTGCCATCAGTGGGAATAGAGACAACCTCTATGGCTACACCTTC
TRBJ2-7	-	TRBV6-6	-	CASSSLTVTYEQYF	TGTGCCAGCAGTTCCTTGACGGTTACCTACGAGCAGTACTTC
TRBJ1-1	-	TRBV6-5	-	CASSYSNGDTEAFF	TGTGCCAGCAGTTACTCGAACGGGGACACTGAAGCTTTCTTT
TRBJ1-2	-	TRBV7-9	-	CAGSLPTIYYGYTF	TGTGCCGGCAGCTTACCGACAATATATTATGGCTACACCTTC
TRBJ2-1	few	TRBV5-1	TRBD2	CASSLVASGGVYNEQFF	TGCGCCAGCAGCTTGGTGGCTAGCGGGGGGGTATACAATGAGCAGTTCTTC
TRBJ1-1	-	TRBV2	-	CASSKGENTEAFF	TGTGCCAGCAGTAAGGGAGAGAACACTGAAGCTTTCTTT
TRBJ2-4	-	TRBV7-2	-	CANSLALRTSSPHF	TGTGCCAACAGCTTAGCGCTTAGAACTAGCAGTCCCCACTTC